A selection of T cell receptor beta chains follows, all from one sample in a study of cytomegalovirus exposure and HLA in healthy donors. TCRdb's copy holds only in-frame clones and misses some; the assay was immunoSEQ multiplex PCR. The sample contains around 71,000 clones, approximately 96% of which appear only once. Input material: PBMCs. These receptors all come from a young man in good health and CMV-seropositive. Both conserved end residues are part of each CDR3. The D gene is left open where the match is weak. Not every row has a clone size; where given, it reads once, few, many or a size class.

D	V	size	J	CDR3	DNA
TRBD2	TRBV29-1	-	TRBJ2-1	CSTSGGASGNEQFF	TGCAGCACTAGCGGGGGGGCGTCTGGCAATGAGCAGTTCTTC
TRBD1	TRBV5-6	-	TRBJ1-2	CASSWTGEDYGYTF	TGTGCCAGCAGCTGGACAGGGGAGGACTATGGCTACACCTTC
-	TRBV19	-	TRBJ1-5	CASSIGGSGDQPQHF	TGTGCCAGTAGTATAGGAGGTTCAGGGGATCAGCCCCAGCATTTT
-	TRBV30	few	TRBJ1-2	CAWSVQTSVGGYTF	TGTGCCTGGAGTGTACAGACCTCCGTGGGTGGCTACACCTTC
-	TRBV2	-	TRBJ1-5	CASSQGSGQPQHF	TGTGCCAGCAGTCAGGGCTCAGGGCAGCCCCAGCATTTT
TRBD2	TRBV9	-	TRBJ2-1	CASSVAGAGGRSYNEQFF	TGTGCCAGCAGCGTAGCGGGTGCGGGAGGGCGCTCCTACAATGAGCAGTTCTTC
-	TRBV7-3	-	TRBJ1-1	CASSYRGNTEAFF	TGTGCCAGCAGCTATCGGGGGAACACTGAAGCTTTCTTT
-	TRBV5-1	once	TRBJ2-2	CASNAAGELFF	TGCGCCAGCAACGCGGCCGGGGAGCTGTTTTTT
TRBD1	TRBV6-6	-	TRBJ2-5	CASSRDRPQETQYF	TGTGCCAGCAGCCGGGACAGGCCCCAAGAGACCCAGTACTTC
TRBD1	TRBV25-1	-	TRBJ1-1	CASSGYRGRGTEAFF	TGTGCCAGCAGTGGCTACAGGGGAAGAGGGACTGAAGCTTTCTTT
-	TRBV9	once	TRBJ2-5	CASSVSGTYQETQYF	TGTGCCAGCAGCGTGTCAGGAACGTACCAAGAGACCCAGTACTTC
-	TRBV27	-	TRBJ1-6	CASTTADSPLHF	TGTGCCAGCACCACAGCTGACTCACCCCTCCACTTT
TRBD2	TRBV5-1	-	TRBJ2-3	CASSLKTSSGSTDTQYF	TGCGCCAGCAGCTTGAAGACGTCTAGCGGGAGCACAGATACGCAGTATTTT
-	TRBV5-1	-	TRBJ1-1	CASSPVRGPTNTEAFF	TGCGCCAGCAGCCCGGTCAGGGGCCCTACGAACACTGAAGCTTTCTTT
-	TRBV30	-	TRBJ2-2	CAWMKGPNTGELFF	TGTGCCTGGATGAAGGGGCCTAACACCGGGGAGCTGTTTTTT
-	TRBV15	-	TRBJ1-2	CATSRGADSPNYGYTF	TGTGCCACCAGCAGAGGCGCGGACAGCCCTAACTATGGCTACACCTTC
TRBD2	TRBV28	-	TRBJ2-7	CASSIGLAGAAQYF	TGTGCCAGCAGTATCGGACTAGCGGGAGCGGCGCAGTACTTC
TRBD1	TRBV9	-	TRBJ2-5	CASSVGGTGEETQYF	TGTGCCAGCAGCGTAGGAGGGACAGGGGAAGAGACCCAGTACTTC
TRBD1	TRBV5-4	-	TRBJ1-1	CASSLRRQGAHGTRTEAFF	TGTGCCAGCAGCTTGAGGAGACAGGGGGCGCATGGTACTAGAACTGAAGCTTTCTTT
-	TRBV5-1	-	TRBJ2-2	CASSLDRGGPGELFF	TGCGCCAGCAGCTTGGACAGGGGAGGCCCCGGGGAGCTGTTTTTT
-	TRBV29-1	-	TRBJ2-7	CSVSIPGQFPYEQYF	TGCAGCGTCTCAATCCCGGGACAATTTCCCTACGAGCAGTACTTC
-	TRBV7-2	-	TRBJ1-6	CASSRRQPNSPLHF	TGTGCCAGCAGCCGGAGACAGCCTAATTCACCCCTCCACTTT
TRBD2	TRBV28	-	TRBJ2-1	CASSLEGTRGINEQFF	TGTGCCAGCAGTTTGGAAGGGACTAGAGGTATCAATGAGCAGTTCTTC
-	TRBV28	once	TRBJ2-7	CASSLGWLAGRSLTYEQYF	TGTGCCAGCAGTTTAGGTTGGCTGGCAGGGCGGTCCCTAACCTACGAGCAGTACTTC
TRBD2	TRBV11-2	-	TRBJ2-1	CASTDFGGASNEQFF	TGTGCCAGCACCGATTTCGGGGGGGCTTCCAATGAGCAGTTCTTC
-	TRBV7-2	few	TRBJ2-2	CASSLVRAGELFF	TGTGCCAGCAGCTTAGTGCGGGCCGGGGAGCTGTTTTTT
TRBD1	TRBV7-2	-	TRBJ2-1	CASTLPGQPYNEQFF	TGTGCCAGCACTCTACCGGGACAGCCGTACAATGAGCAGTTCTTC
TRBD2	TRBV12-5	-	TRBJ2-5	CASGLPRLAGGGETQYF	TGTGCTAGTGGTTTGCCCCGACTAGCGGGGGGCGGGGAGACCCAGTACTTC
TRBD2	TRBV5-1	-	TRBJ2-1	CASSLELAEDEQFF	TGCGCCAGCAGCTTGGAACTAGCGGAGGATGAGCAGTTCTTC
-	TRBV7-9	-	TRBJ2-1	CASSFRDNLYNEQFF	TGTGCCAGCAGCTTCCGGGACAACCTATACAATGAGCAGTTCTTC
-	TRBV6-6	-	TRBJ1-1	CASSRGNTEAFF	TGTGCCAGCAGCCGGGGGAACACTGAAGCTTTCTTT